This T cell receptor (beta chain) was captured by sequencing in a study of T cells in Graves' hyperthyroidism and ophthalmopathy. Patients showing uncontrolled infection, other autoimmune disease, pregnancy or lactation were ineligible. Template material for amplifying TCR beta CDR3 regions consisted of RNA transcripts. HTBI primers drove first-round RT-PCR of the TCR CDR3. TCRdb ran MiXCR on the multiplex PCR reads and lists one entry per CDR3 protein. The sample records 300,000 to 450,000 distinct CDR3 sequences, roughly 13% being singletons. Findings and limits, study-wide: The blood repertoire included most of the expanded thyroid clonotypes above 0.001.

On this clonotype itself: Its antigen is undetermined.

This receptor was taken from a woman aged 55-69 years with Graves' hyperthyroidism. The sample was blood.

The CDR3 is CATSRAGTAQREQYF. CDR3 DNA: TGTGCCACCAGCCGGGCCGGGACGGCTCAACGCGAGCAGTACTTC. V gene TRBV15 combines with J gene TRBJ2-7, with D perhaps being TRBD1 or TRBD2 (5 bases each). Trimming cost V 5 bases and J 6 bases, with 20 bases left between them. The CDR3 is made up of 15 amino acids. CDR1 is LNHNV and CDR2 is YYDKDF in the germline V gene (reference sequence).